The next 2 T cell receptor beta chains were all read from a single sample in a study of early T cells in non-severe SARS-CoV-2 infection. MiXCR was run by TCRdb on the 5' RACE reads, yielding one entry per CDR3 protein. The data show around 46,000 distinct CDR3 sequences, over 5% seen once. The source material was whole blood. Every receptor here comes from an adult who was a healthcare worker with PCR-confirmed SARS-CoV-2 infection or an uninfected control (not recorded which).

This clonotype was seen a handful of times. The V call is TRBV6-2 or TRBV6-3, the J call TRBJ2-2; tentative D call: TRBD1 (6 bases). V was clipped by 6 bases and J by 7 bases, with 18 bases between them. The germline V gene has CDR1 MNHEY and CDR2 SVGEGT. This CDR3 has 15 residues. CDR3 nucleotide sequence: TGTGCCAGCAGCCCATGGAAGGGGGAGAGCGGGGAGCTGTTTTTT. This gives the protein CASSPWKGESGELFF.

In its sample, this clonotype was seen many times. The rearrangement links TRBV7-2 to TRBJ2-5; 13 bases are a match to TRBD2. CDR1 and CDR2 (germline): SGHTA, FQGNSA. Trimming removed 3 bases from V and 4 bases from J; junction bases left unmatched: 2. This CDR3 has 15 amino acids. CDR3 DNA: TGTGCCAGCAGCTTCTGGACTAGCGGGGGAGAGACCCAGTACTTC. This codes for CASSFWTSGGETQYF.